A selection of T cell receptor beta chains follows, all from one sample in a study of cytomegalovirus exposure and HLA in healthy donors. The table came from immunoSEQ multiplex PCR; TCRdb's copy has only in-frame clones and leaves some out. The data show 150,000 to 200,000 clones, around 80% seen once. Sequencing was carried out using PBMCs. These TCRs come from a male donor in good health and CMV-seropositive. CDR3s include the opening cysteine and the closing phenylalanine or tryptophan. The D gene is left open where the match is weak. Clone size is not always given. Where it is, it says once, few, many or a class for expanded clones.

abundance | j_gene | d_gene | v_gene | CDR3aa | CDR3nt
- | TRBJ2-2 | TRBD2 | TRBV5-4 | CASSLAGNTGELFF | TGTGCCAGCAGTCTAGCGGGGAACACCGGGGAGCTGTTTTTT
- | TRBJ2-3 | - | TRBV7-4 | CASSHPGFYHTQYF | TGTGCCAGCAGCCACCCCGGGTTCTACCATACGCAGTATTTT
- | TRBJ2-1 | TRBD2 | TRBV29-1 | CSGCLTSGDEQFF | TGCAGCGGATGCCTCACTAGCGGAGATGAGCAGTTCTTC
- | TRBJ2-5 | - | TRBV9 | CAGRRGAAPSETQYF | TGTGCCGGACGGCGGGGAGCGGCCCCCTCAGAGACCCAGTACTTC
- | TRBJ1-2 | - | TRBV5-4 | CASSIDTLGGYGYTF | TGTGCCAGCAGCATAGACACCCTCGGCGGGTATGGCTACACCTTC
- | TRBJ1-2 | - | TRBV29-1 | CSVGGYGYTF | TGCAGCGTAGGGGGCTATGGCTACACCTTC
- | TRBJ2-2 | - | TRBV7-2 | CASSSIGGTGTGELFF | TGTGCCAGCAGCTCAATCGGAGGCACAGGGACCGGGGAGCTGTTTTTT
- | TRBJ1-5 | - | TRBV19 | CASSILGAPDQPQHF | TGTGCCAGTAGTATCCTGGGGGCGCCGGATCAGCCCCAGCATTTT
- | TRBJ1-1 | - | TRBV6-5 | CASSYSSSNTEAFF | TGTGCCAGCAGTTACTCGAGTAGTAACACTGAAGCTTTCTTT
- | TRBJ1-1 | - | TRBV6-1 | CASSEGATGNTEAFF | TGTGCCAGCAGTGAAGGGGCGACAGGGAACACTGAAGCTTTCTTT
- | TRBJ2-2 | - | TRBV7-8 | CASSLNTGGGLNTGELFF | TGTGCCAGCAGCCTCAATACTGGCGGGGGCCTCAACACCGGGGAGCTGTTTTTT
- | TRBJ2-2 | - | TRBV7-6 | CASSLPSGELFF | TGTGCCAGCAGCCTACCCTCCGGGGAGCTGTTTTTT
- | TRBJ2-7 | - | TRBV9 | CASSPRRDEQYF | TGTGCCAGCAGCCCTCGACGGGACGAGCAGTACTTC
- | TRBJ2-7 | TRBD2 | TRBV15 | CATSGLADSSYEQYF | TGTGCCACCAGCGGCCTAGCGGATAGCTCCTACGAGCAGTACTTC
- | TRBJ2-1 | - | TRBV7-9 | CASSSNNEQFF | TGTGCCAGCAGCTCCAACAATGAGCAGTTCTTC
- | TRBJ1-1 | TRBD1 | TRBV19 | CASRPGQAQNTEAFF | TGTGCCAGTAGGCCGGGACAGGCCCAGAACACTGAAGCTTTCTTT
once | TRBJ2-4 | - | TRBV4-2 | CASSQDLGAGIQYF | TGTGCCAGCAGCCAAGATCTAGGGGCAGGTATTCAGTACTTC
few | TRBJ1-4 | - | TRBV9 | CASSPRGGDEKLFF | TGTGCCAGCAGCCCACGGGGGGGTGATGAAAAACTGTTTTTT
- | TRBJ1-1 | - | TRBV27 | CASSFLDRTRTEAFF | TGTGCCAGCAGTTTCCTCGACAGGACAAGAACTGAAGCTTTCTTT
- | TRBJ1-2 | - | TRBV6-1 | CASSEVQAYPEGYTF | TGTGCCAGCAGTGAGGTCCAGGCATACCCCGAGGGCTACACCTTC
- | TRBJ2-2 | - | TRBV30 | CACGSGELFF | TGTGCCTGTGGCAGCGGGGAGCTGTTTTTT
- | TRBJ2-3 | - | TRBV9 | CASSVSADTQYF | TGTGCCAGCAGCGTTAGCGCAGATACGCAGTATTTT
once | TRBJ2-1 | TRBD1 | TRBV7-3 | CASSPTGVNEQFF | TGTGCCAGCAGTCCAACAGGGGTCAATGAGCAGTTCTTC
- | TRBJ1-3 | - | TRBV7-2 | CASSLARAGPGNTIYF | TGTGCCAGCAGCTTAGCCAGGGCCGGTCCTGGAAACACCATATATTTT
- | TRBJ1-1 | TRBD1 | TRBV5-4 | CASSLAGARGTEAFF | TGTGCCAGCAGCTTGGCAGGGGCCAGGGGGACTGAAGCTTTCTTT
- | TRBJ1-1 | - | TRBV27 | CASSYSQIYDEAFF | TGTGCCAGCAGTTATTCGCAGATATACGATGAAGCTTTCTTT
- | TRBJ2-3 | - | TRBV7-6 | CASSLKTDTQYF | TGTGCCAGCAGCCTAAAGACAGATACGCAGTATTTT
- | TRBJ1-5 | TRBD1 | TRBV7-6 | CASSLGDRGIQPQHF | TGTGCCAGCAGCTTAGGAGACAGGGGTATTCAGCCCCAGCATTTT
- | TRBJ2-3 | TRBD2 | TRBV2 | CASSEAGLGVAGGNRFPDTQYF | TGTGCCAGCAGTGAAGCGGGTCTCGGAGTAGCGGGAGGGAATAGATTTCCGGATACGCAGTATTTT
- | TRBJ1-5 | TRBD1 | TRBV6-1 | CASSLKGAMQPQHF | TGTGCCAGCAGTTTAAAGGGGGCTATGCAGCCCCAGCATTTT
few | TRBJ2-3 | TRBD2 | TRBV5-6 | CASSVSGSTDTQYF | TGTGCCAGCAGCGTTAGCGGGAGCACAGATACGCAGTATTTT
- | TRBJ1-1 | TRBD1 | TRBV6-5 | CATYTTGGNTEAFF | TGTGCCACCTACACGACAGGGGGGAACACTGAAGCTTTCTTT
- | TRBJ2-7 | TRBD2 | TRBV6-1 | CASTGGAEQYF | TGTGCCAGCACGGGGGGGGCCGAGCAGTACTTC
- | TRBJ1-1 | TRBD1 | TRBV29-1 | CSVEDQQGPRGNPEAFF | TGCAGCGTTGAAGATCAACAGGGGCCTCGTGGGAACCCTGAAGCTTTCTTT
- | TRBJ1-5 | TRBD1 | TRBV5-1 | CASSLGQGDQPQHF | TGCGCCAGCAGCTTAGGCCAGGGGGATCAGCCCCAGCATTTT
- | TRBJ1-2 | - | TRBV29-1 | CSVRAGSGYTF | TGCAGCGTCCGGGCGGGGTCTGGCTACACCTTC
- | TRBJ2-5 | TRBD2 | TRBV19 | CASSMVTSGSSYQETQYF | TGTGCCAGTAGTATGGTAACTAGCGGGAGCTCTTACCAAGAGACCCAGTACTTC
once | TRBJ2-7 | TRBD1 | TRBV19 | CASSMAGQGIFAYEQYF | TGTGCCAGTAGTATGGCGGGACAGGGTATTTTCGCCTACGAGCAGTACTTC
few | TRBJ1-1 | - | TRBV20-1 | CSARDSFGAFF | TGCAGTGCTAGGGACAGTTTTGGAGCTTTCTTT
- | TRBJ1-2 | - | TRBV28 | CASSLVVGDYGYTF | TGTGCCAGCAGTTTAGTGGTCGGTGACTATGGCTACACCTTC
- | TRBJ2-7 | - | TRBV6-5 | CASSIRQAYEQYF | TGTGCCAGCAGTATCCGACAGGCCTACGAGCAGTACTTC
- | TRBJ2-5 | TRBD1 | TRBV5-4 | CASSLGDRGRGETQYF | TGTGCCAGCAGCTTGGGTGACAGGGGGCGCGGGGAGACCCAGTACTTC
few | TRBJ2-7 | - | TRBV29-1 | CSAEGQGGHEQYF | TGCAGCGCTGAAGGACAAGGAGGCCACGAGCAGTACTTC
- | TRBJ1-1 | TRBD1 | TRBV7-9 | CASSAVGGQAVYTEAFF | TGTGCCAGCAGCGCAGTCGGGGGACAGGCGGTTTACACTGAAGCTTTCTTT
- | TRBJ2-2 | TRBD2 | TRBV28 | CASSDGIAGAGELFF | TGTGCCAGCAGCGATGGTATAGCGGGAGCCGGGGAGCTGTTTTTT
- | TRBJ2-4 | TRBD1 | TRBV5-1 | CASSLVWTGGAKNIQYF | TGCGCCAGCAGCTTGGTTTGGACAGGGGGTGCCAAAAACATTCAGTACTTC
- | TRBJ2-7 | TRBD1 | TRBV5-6 | CASSYRDRAHEQYF | TGTGCCAGCAGCTACCGGGACAGGGCCCACGAGCAGTACTTC
- | TRBJ1-5 | - | TRBV4-2 | CASSQEAGDWSNQPQHF | TGTGCCAGCAGCCAAGAAGCGGGGGATTGGAGCAATCAGCCCCAGCATTTT
- | TRBJ2-1 | - | TRBV27 | CASSLLAFNNEQFF | TGTGCCAGCAGTTTATTGGCCTTCAACAATGAGCAGTTCTTC
few | TRBJ1-2 | - | TRBV7-9 | CASNHLSPYGYTF | TGTGCCAGCAACCATCTGAGCCCCTATGGCTACACCTTC
- | TRBJ2-7 | TRBD2 | TRBV6-6 | CASSFLAGGGDEQYF | TGTGCCAGCAGTTTCCTAGCGGGAGGGGGCGACGAGCAGTACTTC
once | TRBJ1-5 | - | TRBV25-1 | CASSVGKGIGNQPQHF | TGTGCCAGCAGTGTAGGGAAGGGGATCGGCAATCAGCCCCAGCATTTT
- | TRBJ2-2 | TRBD2 | TRBV5-1 | CASSLGTSANTGELFF | TGCGCCAGCAGCCTGGGGACTAGCGCGAACACCGGGGAGCTGTTTTTT
- | TRBJ2-7 | - | TRBV29-1 | CSVEVDSPYEQYF | TGCAGCGTTGAGGTGGACAGCCCCTACGAGCAGTACTTC
- | TRBJ2-1 | - | TRBV30 | CAWSVRGGTEQFF | TGTGCCTGGAGTGTACGGGGCGGGACCGAGCAGTTCTTC
- | TRBJ1-1 | - | TRBV5-4 | CASSLPGGTEAFF | TGTGCCAGCAGCCTCCCTGGGGGGACTGAAGCTTTCTTT
- | TRBJ2-3 | - | TRBV21-1 | CASSPGGLAGVGGTQYF | TGTGCCAGCAGCCCCGGGGGACTAGCGGGAGTGGGAGGTACGCAGTATTTT
- | TRBJ2-5 | - | TRBV11-3 | CASREGARETQYF | TGTGCCAGCAGGGAGGGGGCGAGAGAGACCCAGTACTTC
- | TRBJ1-6 | TRBD1 | TRBV28 | CASSPPPLFPGGADSPLHF | TGTGCCAGCAGTCCCCCTCCACTCTTCCCAGGGGGCGCGGATTCACCCCTCCACTTT